These 4 T cell receptor beta chains originate from one sample sequenced in a study of monozygotic twins with cystic fibrosis. TCRdb keeps only in-frame clones here, not all; method: immunoSEQ multiplex PCR. The sample contains approximately 14,000 clones, around 83% of which appear only once. The sequencing sample was made of blood. The receptors were gathered from a boy between 10 and 17 years old with cystic fibrosis.

The rearrangement links TRBV9 to TRBJ2-7; 9 bases fit TRBD1. CDR3 length equals 14 residues. CDR1 and CDR2 from the germline V gene are SGDLS and YYNGEE. V lost 3 bases to trimming and J lost 2 bases; unmatched junction nucleotides: 3. In nucleotides, the CDR3 is TGTGCCAGCAGCGCACAGGGGGCGGCCTACGAGCAGTACTTC. Amino acid sequence: CASSAQGAAYEQYF.

The chain employs TRBV7-9 and TRBJ2-1; 11 bases are a match to TRBD1. Germline loops: CDR1 SEHNR, CDR2 FQNEAQ (reference sequence). The CDR3 is 16 amino acids. Unmatched junction bases numbered 12, after V lost 6 bases and J lost 8 bases. The CDR3, as DNA: TGTGCCAGCAGTCCCCCCGGACAGGGGGCGAGCTATGAGCAGTTCTTC. Its protein is CASSPPGQGASYEQFF.

The chain employs TRBV4-1 and TRBJ2-7; 11 nucleotides agree with TRBD1. The germline V gene encodes CDR1 MGHRA and CDR2 YSYEKL. The CDR3 has 17 amino acids. J gave up 3 bases and V 1 base, and 8 bases lay outside the gene matches. The CDR3: CASSQVIGTGGIYEQYF. CDR3 DNA: TGCGCCAGCAGCCAAGTTATCGGGACAGGGGGGATCTACGAGCAGTACTTC.

The V and J genes are TRBV27 and TRBJ2-3; D is ambiguous. V shed 4 bases and J shed 1 base, with 9 bases lying between them. Germline assignment: CDR1 MNHEY and CDR2 SMNVEV (reference sequence). The CDR3 totals 14 residues. The DNA for the CDR3 is TGTGCCAGCAGTTGGGGAACAGGCACAGATACGCAGTATTTT. Amino acids: CASSWGTGTDTQYF.